This TCR beta chain was captured in a study of blood T cell repertoires in COVID-19. Across the study: Researchers got acute and convalescent COVID-19 samples from the United States, Italy and Spain. From T cells, B-cell-depleted T cells, or PBMCs came the material, which was cDNA or gDNA.

Data came from immunoSEQ multiplex PCR; TCRdb stores just in-frame clones and leaves some out. The sample carries some 160,000 clones, 84% recorded once. This CDR3 comprises 16 residues. From germline, CDR1 is MNHEY and CDR2 SVGEGT. Trimming removed 5 bases from V and 6 bases from J; junction bases left unmatched: 12. Residents of about two dozen US areas, aged about 18 to 89 years, made up the participants. Each recovered donor of Cohort 3 presented with two negative PCRs, clearance, or symptom resolution. V usage is TRBV6-2 or TRBV6-3 and J usage is TRBJ1-5; 8 bases are shared with TRBD1. The sequenced sample was PBMCs or T cells enriched from blood (not recorded which). The clonotype originates from a woman aged 45 to 65 who had recovered from COVID-19. This CDR3 reads CASSPPRQGIAQPQHF. DNA of the CDR3: TGTGCCAGCAGTCCCCCGCGACAGGGGATAGCTCAGCCCCAGCATTTT.